The 23 T cell receptor beta chains given below trace back to one sample, sequenced in a study of CD8 T cells in ankylosing spondylitis listed by TCRdb under 2017. Their target antigens are unknown. Findings and caveats that apply to the study as a whole: Blood from ankylosing spondylitis patients appeared to be characterized by a TCR beta motif composed of roughly 8 highly homologous amino acid variants.

The library was produced with 5' RACE. Reads for this sample came from an Illumina HiSeq 2500. TCRdb took the public reads, trimmed them with fastp at Q25, ran MiXCR for clone calling and kept in-frame beta chains. Here each entry gathers all rows of one CDR3 protein and keeps the most common genes and DNA. The sample data list more than 500,000 distinct CDR3 sequences, and about 5.4% of these were observed just once. The ten most abundant clones make up around 3.5% of the sample. Sequenced input: blood, either unsorted or a sorted T cell fraction (not recorded which). Receptors were obtained from a male donor with ankylosing spondylitis.

This clonotype was picked up many times. The chain uses TRBV4-3 and TRBJ2-7; D is possibly TRBD1 (6 bases). Germline CDR1 is LGHNA and CDR2 is YSLEER. V was shortened by 1 base and J by 3 bases, with 7 bases between the two germline ends. The CDR3 sequence is 13 residues long. CDR3 loop: CASSQGGGYEQYF. DNA for the CDR3: TGCGCCAGCAGCCAAGGAGGGGGCTACGAGCAGTACTTC.

The table lists this clonotype with a few counts. The genes are TRBV4-3 and TRBJ2-3; 7 bases fit TRBD1. The CDR3 loop spans 17 amino acids. In germline, CDR1 is LGHNA, CDR2 YSLEER. The ends lost 5 bases at V and 0 bases at J; junction bases unmatched: 11. CDR3 DNA sequence: TGCGCCAGCAGCTTGATGCCCGGGACAGCTAGCACAGATACGCAGTATTTT. Its translation: CASSLMPGTASTDTQYF.

This clonotype occurred many times. The chain carries TRBV29-1 and TRBJ2-7; TRBD1 agrees at 7 bases. CDR3 length: 13 amino acids. Germline CDR1 is SQVTM and CDR2 is ANQGSEA. V lost 4 bases, J lost 7 bases, and 10 bases stayed unmatched. The CDR3 DNA follows: TGCAGCGTTGGGGACAGTTACCTGGGGGAGCAGTACTTC. It translates to CSVGDSYLGEQYF.

This clonotype was detected many times. In DNA, the CDR3 is TGTGCCAGCAGCTACTTACAGCCCTCTGGGGCCAACGTCCTGACTTTC. Translating gives CASSYLQPSGANVLTF. V and J are TRBV7-9 and TRBJ2-6, with D unclear. The germline V and J ends were trimmed by 4 bases and 0 bases, with 10 bases remaining between them. The CDR3 consists of 16 residues. Germline loops: CDR1 SEHNR, CDR2 FQNEAQ (reference sequence).

In this sample, this clonotype turned up many times. J is TRBJ1-5 and V is TRBV5-5; D might be TRBD1 (5 bases). Trimming stripped 0 bases from V and 5 bases from J, with 12 bases between. The CDR3 is 15 amino acids. From germline, CDR1 is SGHKS and CDR2 YYEKEE (reference sequence). DNA of the CDR3: TGTGCCAGCAGCTTGGCACAGGTGAGGGATCAGCCCCAGCATTTT. Protein product: CASSLAQVRDQPQHF.

The rearrangement joins TRBV4-3 to TRBJ2-3; no firm D call. Germline CDR1 LGHNA, CDR2 YSLEER. Between the trimmed V and J ends, which lost 2 bases and 6 bases, there was a span of 9 bases. CDR3 length: 13 residues. CDR3: CASSQQEGDTQYF. CDR3 DNA sequence: TGCGCCAGCAGCCAACAAGAAGGGGATACGCAGTATTTT.

This clonotype has ten or more counts. The chain links TRBV20-1 to TRBJ1-2, with 12 bases fitting TRBD1. The CDR3 sequence is 15 residues long. Germline V gives CDR1 DFQATT, CDR2 SNEGSKA (reference sequence). The ends lost 3 bases at V and 8 bases at J; junction bases unmatched: 10. CDR3 in DNA: TGCAGTGCTAGCCCCAGGGGACAGGGGGCTGGGGGCTACACCTTC. It specifies CSASPRGQGAGGYTF.

This clonotype appeared many times. This chain uses TRBV15 with TRBJ2-7; tentatively, D is TRBD1 or TRBD2 (6 bases each). Per the germline V gene, CDR1 is LNHNV and CDR2 is YYDKDF (reference sequence). V was pared by 3 bases and J by 2 bases, with 14 bases between. This CDR3 has 15 amino acids. DNA of the CDR3: TGTGCCACCAGCAGGGAGAGGGGGGAGACCTACGAGCAGTACTTC. This sequence encodes CATSRERGETYEQYF.

Comments on this clonotype: A much larger clone differs by one base, so this may be a read error. The conserved phenylalanine or tryptophan is not found at the CDR3 terminus, so this likely reflects a read error. No DNA is shown, since the ends of the CDR3 on it are uncertain; the CDR3 is the one TCRdb lists. J is TRBJ2-7 and V is TRBV5-1; TRBD1 is taken as the D call from the table, unchecked against the DNA. The CDR3 spans 13 residues, counting both ends. From germline, CDR1 is SGHRS and CDR2 YFSETQ. The CDR3 loop reads CASSLDTGRERYL.

This clonotype was found many times. The chain is built from TRBV6-5 and TRBJ2-1, with 9 bases aligning to TRBD2. With 0 bases clipped from V and 3 bases from J, the junction kept 3 bases outside the gene matches. Germline V gene data show CDR1 as MNHEY and CDR2 as SVGAGI. This CDR3 is 16 amino acids long. CDR3 protein: CASSYSGGGVYNEQFF. Here the CDR3 DNA reads TGTGCCAGCAGTTACTCGGGCGGGGGGGTCTACAATGAGCAGTTCTTC.

This clonotype has just a few counts. The gene calls are TRBV7-9 and TRBJ2-5; possibly TRBD1 for D (5 bases). V was shortened by 2 bases and J by 3 bases, with 10 bases between the two germline ends. There are 14 residues in the CDR3. Germline CDR1 and CDR2: SEHNR and FQNEAQ (reference sequence). CDR3 DNA: TGTGCCAGCAGCTTATTTGCCAGGGAAGAGACCCAGTACTTC. Translation: CASSLFAREETQYF.

The rearrangement links TRBV4-1 to TRBJ2-1, with a possible D match to TRBD2 (6 bases). The germline V and J ends were trimmed by 4 bases and 6 bases, with 19 bases remaining between them. Per the germline V gene, CDR1 is MGHRA and CDR2 is YSYEKL. The CDR3 has 16 amino acids. For the CDR3, the DNA is TGCGCCAGCAGCCGGACCGGGACTTGGGCCGCCAATGAGCAGTTCTTC. Translated: CASSRTGTWAANEQFF.

V is TRBV19 and J is TRBJ2-1; 8 bases match TRBD2. Germline CDR1 and CDR2: LNHDA and SQIVND (reference sequence). The CDR3 is made up of 15 amino acids. The trim removed 3 bases at V and 2 bases at J, leaving 3 bases unmatched. As DNA, the CDR3 is TGTGCCAGTAGTATTAGCGGGGCTACCTACAATGAGCAGTTCTTC. It codes for CASSISGATYNEQFF.

This clonotype has ten or more counts. This chain links TRBV6-5 with TRBJ2-7; D may be TRBD1 (7 bases). This CDR3 spans 17 amino acids. The V end was cut by 0 bases, the J end by 7 bases, with 22 bases between. CDR1 MNHEY and CDR2 SVGAGI come from the germline V gene. The CDR3 sequence: CASSYSKFGRGAGEQYF. Here the CDR3 DNA reads TGTGCCAGCAGTTACTCGAAGTTTGGCAGGGGGGCAGGGGAGCAGTACTTC.

This clonotype was observed many times. This sequence joins TRBV21-1 and TRBJ1-1. TRBV21-1 is noted as a pseudogene. The CDR3 length is 13 residues. This CDR3 reads CASSKADETEAFF. The CDR3 DNA follows: TGTGCCAGCAGCAAAGCAGACGAAACTGAAGCTTTCTTT.

There are many counts of this clonotype. The chain carries TRBV28 and TRBJ2-5; D call uncertain. Germline loops: CDR1 MDHEN, CDR2 SYDVKM. CDR3 length: 13 residues. The V end lost 6 bases, the J end lost 3 bases, and 11 bases lay between the germline ends. The CDR3 region is CASSQLGEETQYF. The CDR3 DNA reads TGTGCCAGCAGCCAGCTAGGCGAAGAGACCCAGTACTTC.

There are many counts of this clonotype. The rearrangement joins TRBV24-1 to TRBJ2-3, with D possibly being TRBD2 (6 bases). The CDR3 is made up of 13 amino acids. Deletions cut 5 bases from V and 6 bases from J, with 11 bases between. In germline, CDR1 is KGHDR, CDR2 SFDVKD. CDR3 residues: CATSVDYGDTQYF. CDR3 DNA: TGTGCCACCAGTGTGGACTATGGGGATACGCAGTATTTT.

The table lists this clonotype with a few counts. V gene TRBV5-6 combines with J gene TRBJ2-7, with a possible D match to TRBD1 (5 bases). Germline lookup yields CDR1 SGHDT and CDR2 YYEEEE. Trimming left V 0 bases short and J 2 bases short, with 9 bases between. CDR3 size: 14 residues. The CDR3 reads CASSLEGFTYEQYF. For the CDR3, the DNA is TGTGCCAGCAGCTTGGAGGGGTTCACCTACGAGCAGTACTTC.

This clonotype came up many times. The genes are TRBV4-2 and TRBJ2-1; tentatively, D is TRBD2 (6 bases). Germline V gene sequence: CDR1 LGHNA, CDR2 YNFKEQ. There are 15 residues in the CDR3. Trimming took off 0 bases at V and 8 bases at J, with 14 bases between the two ends. The CDR3 sequence is CASSQDYGPGDEQFF. CDR3 sequence (DNA): TGTGCCAGCAGCCAAGATTACGGCCCGGGAGATGAGCAGTTCTTC.

This clonotype was recorded at least ten times. The chain is built from TRBV20-1 and TRBJ2-7; 7 nucleotides line up with TRBD1. The CDR3 extends over 16 amino acids. Germline trimming cut 0 bases from V and 4 bases from J; bases unmatched to any gene: 12. Germline assignment: CDR1 DFQATT and CDR2 SNEGSKA (reference sequence). The CDR3 coding sequence is TGCAGTGCTAGAGACCCCAGGGGGAAAGGGGTATACGAGCAGTACTTC. This gives the protein CSARDPRGKGVYEQYF.

This clonotype was counted at least ten times. The chain has TRBV29-1 and TRBJ2-3; no firm D call. The CDR3 covers 14 residues. In germline, CDR1 is SQVTM, CDR2 ANQGSEA. V was cut by 3 bases and J by 0 bases, with 10 bases left in between. The DNA for the CDR3 is TGCAGCGTTGAGTTGGGTCCCAGCACAGATACGCAGTATTTT. It codes for CSVELGPSTDTQYF.

The genes are TRBV5-1 and TRBJ2-7; 8 nucleotides agree with TRBD1. Looked up from germline, CDR1 is SGHRS and CDR2 is YFSETQ. The CDR3 covers 15 residues. Trimming removed 2 bases from V and 5 bases from J; junction bases left unmatched: 9. In nucleotides, the CDR3 is TGCGCCAGCAGCTTACGCAACAGGGGGATCGACGAGCAGTACTTC. Translation: CASSLRNRGIDEQYF.

This clonotype was recorded many times. The rearrangement joins TRBV20-1 to TRBJ2-5; the D gene is possibly TRBD2 (6 bases). Germline CDR1 DFQATT, CDR2 SNEGSKA (reference sequence). V shed 4 bases and J shed 4 bases, with 19 bases lying between them. The CDR3 extends over 15 amino acids. The CDR3 DNA sequence: TGCAGTGCTACACTCGGGGATTGGAGGGCAGAGACCCAGTACTTC. Amino acid sequence: CSATLGDWRAETQYF.